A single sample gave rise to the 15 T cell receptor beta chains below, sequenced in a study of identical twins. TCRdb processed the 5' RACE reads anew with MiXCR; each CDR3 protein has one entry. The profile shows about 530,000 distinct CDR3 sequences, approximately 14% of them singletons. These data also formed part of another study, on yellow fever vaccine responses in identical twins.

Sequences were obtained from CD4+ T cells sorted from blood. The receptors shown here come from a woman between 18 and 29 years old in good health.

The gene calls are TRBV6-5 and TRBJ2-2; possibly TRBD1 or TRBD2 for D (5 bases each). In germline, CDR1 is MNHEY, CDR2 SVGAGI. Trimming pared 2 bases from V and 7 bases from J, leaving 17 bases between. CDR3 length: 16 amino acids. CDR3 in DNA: TGTGCCAGCAGTTACGCCGGGAAGGGAACAGGCGGGGAGCTGTTTTTT. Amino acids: CASSYAGKGTGGELFF.

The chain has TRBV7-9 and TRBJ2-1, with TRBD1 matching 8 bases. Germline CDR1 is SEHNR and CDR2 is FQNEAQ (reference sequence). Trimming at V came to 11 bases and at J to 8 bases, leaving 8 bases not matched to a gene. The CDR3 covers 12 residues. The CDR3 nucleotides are TGTGCCGGACGGACAGGGAGCGATGAGCAGTTCTTC. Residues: CAGRTGSDEQFF.

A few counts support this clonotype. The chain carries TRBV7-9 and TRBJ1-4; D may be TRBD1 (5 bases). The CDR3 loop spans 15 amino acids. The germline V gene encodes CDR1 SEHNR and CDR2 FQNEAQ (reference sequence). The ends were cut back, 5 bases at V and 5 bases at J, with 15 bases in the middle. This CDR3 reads CASSPLGAQNEKLFF. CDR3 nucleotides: TGTGCCAGCAGCCCTCTCGGGGCCCAGAATGAAAAACTGTTTTTT. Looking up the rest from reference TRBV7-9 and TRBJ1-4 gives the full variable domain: DTGVSQNPRHKITKRGQNVTFRCDPISEHNRLYWYRQTLGQGPEFLTYFQNEAQLEKSRLLSDRFSAERPKGSFSTLEIQRTEQGDSAMYLCASSPLGAQNEKLFFGSGTQLSVL.

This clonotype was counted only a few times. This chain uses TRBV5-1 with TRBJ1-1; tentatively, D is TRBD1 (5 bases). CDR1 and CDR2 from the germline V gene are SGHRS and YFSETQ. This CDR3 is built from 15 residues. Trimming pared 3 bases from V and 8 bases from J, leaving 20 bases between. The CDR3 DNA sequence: TGCGCCAGCAGCTCAAGCTGGGCTGAGGGGCTAGAAGCTTTCTTT. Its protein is CASSSSWAEGLEAFF.

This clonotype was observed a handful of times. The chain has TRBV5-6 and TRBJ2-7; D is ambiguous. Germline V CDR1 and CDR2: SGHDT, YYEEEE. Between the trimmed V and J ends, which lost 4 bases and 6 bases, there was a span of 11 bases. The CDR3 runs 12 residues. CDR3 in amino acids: CASSGAFGEQYV. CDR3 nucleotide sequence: TGTGCCAGCAGCGGAGCGTTTGGCGAGCAGTACGTC.

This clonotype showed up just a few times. The CDR3 reads CASSTNGGYEQYF. The CDR3 DNA is TGTGCCAGCAGCACAAATGGAGGGTACGAGCAGTACTTC. J is TRBJ2-7 and V is TRBV5-5, with D tentatively TRBD2 (6 bases). Germline lookup yields CDR1 SGHKS and CDR2 YYEKEE (reference sequence). The CDR3 runs to 13 residues. V lost 4 bases and J lost 4, with 12 bases in between.

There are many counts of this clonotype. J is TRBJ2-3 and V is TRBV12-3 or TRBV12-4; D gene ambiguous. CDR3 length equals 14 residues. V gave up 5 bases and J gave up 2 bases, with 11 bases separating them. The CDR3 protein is CASSPPVFTDTQYF. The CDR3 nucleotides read TGTGCCAGCAGTCCCCCGGTCTTCACAGATACGCAGTATTTT.

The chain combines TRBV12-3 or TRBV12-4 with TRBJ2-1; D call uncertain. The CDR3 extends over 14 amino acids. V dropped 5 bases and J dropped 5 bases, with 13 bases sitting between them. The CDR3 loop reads CASSRPPLNNEQFF. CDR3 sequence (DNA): TGTGCCAGCAGTAGGCCACCACTGAACAATGAGCAGTTCTTC.

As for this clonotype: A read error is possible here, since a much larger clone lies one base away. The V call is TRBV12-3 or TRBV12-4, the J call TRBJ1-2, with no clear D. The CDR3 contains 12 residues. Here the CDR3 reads CASSLSNYDYTF. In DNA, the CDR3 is TGTGCCAGCAGTTTAAGTAACTATGACTACACCTTC.

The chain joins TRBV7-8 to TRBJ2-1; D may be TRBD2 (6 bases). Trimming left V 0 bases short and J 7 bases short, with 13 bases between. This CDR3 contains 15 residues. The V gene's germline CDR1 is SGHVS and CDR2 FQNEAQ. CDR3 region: CASSLAGRDGNEQFF. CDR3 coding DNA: TGTGCCAGCAGCTTAGCGGGGCGGGACGGGAATGAGCAGTTCTTC.

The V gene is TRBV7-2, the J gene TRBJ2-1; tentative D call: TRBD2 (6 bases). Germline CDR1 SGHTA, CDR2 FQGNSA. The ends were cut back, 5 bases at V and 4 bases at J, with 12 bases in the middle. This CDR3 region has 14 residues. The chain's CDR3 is CASSTGLIYNEQFF. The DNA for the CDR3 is TGTGCCAGCAGCACGGGACTCATATACAATGAGCAGTTCTTC.

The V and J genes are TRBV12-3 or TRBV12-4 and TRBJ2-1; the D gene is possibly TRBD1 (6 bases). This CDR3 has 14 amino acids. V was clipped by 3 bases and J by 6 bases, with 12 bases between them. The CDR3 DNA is TGTGCCAGCAGTTTTGACAGGCTAACCAATGAGCAGTTCTTC. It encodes CASSFDRLTNEQFF.

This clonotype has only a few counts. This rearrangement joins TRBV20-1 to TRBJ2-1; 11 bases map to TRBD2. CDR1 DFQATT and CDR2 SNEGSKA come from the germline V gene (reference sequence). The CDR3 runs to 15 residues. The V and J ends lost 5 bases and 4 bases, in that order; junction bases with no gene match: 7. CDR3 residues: CSAVTGTSGYNEQFF. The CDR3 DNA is TGCAGTGCTGTGACCGGGACTAGCGGTTACAATGAGCAGTTCTTC.

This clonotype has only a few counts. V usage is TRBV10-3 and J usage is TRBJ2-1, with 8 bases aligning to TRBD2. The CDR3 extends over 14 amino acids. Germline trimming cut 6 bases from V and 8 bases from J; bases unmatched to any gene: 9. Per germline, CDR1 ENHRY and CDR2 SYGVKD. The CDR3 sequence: CAIRERESLDEQFF. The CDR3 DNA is TGTGCCATCAGGGAGCGGGAGAGTCTGGATGAGCAGTTCTTC.

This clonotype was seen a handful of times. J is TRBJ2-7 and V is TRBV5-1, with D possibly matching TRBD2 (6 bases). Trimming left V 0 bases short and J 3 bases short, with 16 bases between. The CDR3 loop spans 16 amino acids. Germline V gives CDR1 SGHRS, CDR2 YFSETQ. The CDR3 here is CASSLAQGGVVYEQYF. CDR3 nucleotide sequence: TGCGCCAGCAGCTTGGCCCAGGGAGGAGTGGTCTACGAGCAGTACTTC.